Below, 23 T cell receptor beta chains from the same sample are listed, as sequenced in a study of cytomegalovirus exposure and HLA in healthy donors. Libraries were prepared by immunoSEQ multiplex PCR; TCRdb keeps only in-frame clonotypes and omits some of them. The sample comprises 160,000 or so clones, around 86% of which are singletons, and roughly 2.5% rests with the top ten. The sequenced material came from PBMCs. The receptors originated from a man aged 18 to 30 in good health and CMV-seropositive.

In nucleotides, the CDR3 is TGTGCCAGCAGGGGCGGGGGACAGGAGGCCTATGGCTACACCTTC. Protein: CASRGGGQEAYGYTF. The V and J genes are TRBV7-2 and TRBJ1-2; TRBD1 matches at 8 bases. Per germline, CDR1 SGHTA and CDR2 FQGNSA. The CDR3 covers 15 residues. After removal of 6 bases from V and 4 bases from J, the junction contained 10 bases not matched to a gene.

This chain links TRBV4-1 with TRBJ2-1; D is undetermined. The CDR3 is 14 amino acids. V shed 1 base and J shed 4 bases, with 8 bases lying between them. Germline-derived CDR1 and CDR2 are MGHRA and YSYEKL. CDR3 residues: CASSQARPYNEQFF. The CDR3 DNA follows: TGCGCCAGCAGCCAAGCTAGGCCGTACAATGAGCAGTTCTTC.

The chain joins TRBV27 to TRBJ2-7; 7 bases align to TRBD1. Germline V gene lookup returns CDR1 MNHEY and CDR2 SMNVEV (reference sequence). The CDR3 length is 12 residues. Trimming removed 5 bases from V and 6 bases from J; junction bases left unmatched: 4. The DNA of the CDR3 is TGTGCCAGCAGTATGACAGGGCGCGAGCAGTACTTC. The encoded protein is CASSMTGREQYF.

V and J are TRBV7-2 and TRBJ1-1; D gene uncertain. The germline gives CDR1 SGHTA, CDR2 FQGNSA. The CDR3 runs 13 residues. V lost 4 bases to trimming and J lost 3 bases, with 9 bases between them. The CDR3 coding sequence is TGTGCCAGCAGCTCGCGAGTAGACACTGAAGCTTTCTTT. Amino acids: CASSSRVDTEAFF.

The rearrangement links TRBV7-2 to TRBJ2-3, with 10 bases matching TRBD2. CDR1 and CDR2 (germline): SGHTA, FQGNSA. This CDR3 comprises 16 residues. Unmatched junction bases numbered 11, after V lost 6 bases and J lost 5 bases. The CDR3 loop reads CASSFVSGGAGDTQYF. CDR3 nucleotides: TGTGCCAGCAGTTTCGTAAGCGGGGGGGCCGGAGATACGCAGTATTTT.

The genes are TRBV10-3 and TRBJ2-1; 9 bases line up with TRBD2. This CDR3 region has 16 residues. CDR1 and CDR2 from the germline V gene are ENHRY and SYGVKD. With V trimmed by 0 bases and J by 7 bases, 7 bases remained unmatched. The CDR3 nucleotides read TGTGCCATCAGTGAGTCGAGGGCTAGCGGGAAGAATGAGCAGTTCTTC. Residues: CAISESRASGKNEQFF.

This clone appeared once. V and J are TRBV12-1 and TRBJ1-4; the table's D gene call, TRBD1, was not cross checked with the DNA. TRBV12-1 is a recognized pseudogene. The CDR3 has 15 amino acids. The CDR3 reads CASWTRGGTNEKLFF. The CDR3 DNA reads TGTGCCAGCTGGACCAGGGGTGGAACTAATGAAAAACTGTTTTTT.

This chain uses TRBV18 with TRBJ2-7; perhaps TRBD1 as D (6 bases). V was shortened by 2 bases and J by 5 bases, with 19 bases between the two germline ends. CDR1 is KGHSH, CDR2 LQKENI, per germline. This CDR3 has 16 amino acids. Here the CDR3 reads CASSPATRTVLDEQYF. In nucleotides, the CDR3 is TGTGCCAGCTCACCAGCTACCCGGACAGTTTTGGACGAGCAGTACTTC. The entire variable domain, with the rest obtained from reference TRBV18 and TRBJ2-7, is as follows: NAGVMQNPRHLVRRRGQEARLRCSPMKGHSHVYWYRQLPEEGLKFMVYLQKENIIDESGMPKERFSAEFPKEGPSILRIQQVVRGDSAAYFCASSPATRTVLDEQYFGPGTRLTVT.

The chain couples TRBV11-3 to TRBJ1-1, with a weak D call TRBD1 (5 bases). Germline V gene data show CDR1 as SGHNT and CDR2 as YENEEA. The ends were cut back, 5 bases at V and 1 base at J, with 11 bases in the middle. CDR3 length: 14 residues. CDR3 nucleotides: TGTGCCAGCAGCCTGGGGCCCGGGAACACTGAAGCTTTCTTT. Protein sequence: CASSLGPGNTEAFF.

This chain connects TRBV2 to TRBJ2-1, with TRBD2 identical over 8 bases. Germline lookup yields CDR1 SNHLY and CDR2 FYNNEI. Unmatched junction bases numbered 15, after V lost 10 bases and J lost 7 bases. The CDR3 extends over 15 amino acids. The CDR3 protein is CAIPRSGRRGNEQFF. CDR3 in DNA: TGTGCCATTCCCCGGAGCGGGAGAAGGGGAAATGAGCAGTTCTTC.

This chain joins TRBV7-9 and TRBJ2-2; 8 bases fit TRBD1. The J segment lost 1 base and the V segment lost 5 bases, leaving 3 bases of the junction unmatched. From germline, CDR1 is SEHNR and CDR2 FQNEAQ (reference sequence). CDR3 length: 15 amino acids. This CDR3 is CASSHDRGNTGELFF. The DNA of the CDR3 is TGTGCCAGCAGCCACGACAGGGGGAACACCGGGGAGCTGTTTTTT. The complete variable domain, with remaining parts taken from reference TRBV7-9 and TRBJ2-2, reads DTGVSQNPRHKITKRGQNVTFRCDPISEHNRLYWYRQTLGQGPEFLTYFQNEAQLEKSRLLSDRFSAERPKGSFSTLEIQRTEQGDSAMYLCASSHDRGNTGELFFGEGSRLTVL.

The CDR3 nucleotides read TGTGCCAGCAGTACCTCAGGCCACGAGCAGTACTTC. It is translated as CASSTSGHEQYF. The chain uses TRBV6-6 and TRBJ2-7; D is uncertain. V was pared by 5 bases and J by 5 bases, with 10 bases between. Germline V CDR1 and CDR2: MNHNY, SVGAGI (reference sequence). The CDR3 is made up of 12 amino acids.

This rearrangement joins TRBV7-2 to TRBJ2-7; a possible D gene is TRBD1 (6 bases). V lost 4 bases and J 3 bases, leaving 13 bases between the germline ends. This CDR3 contains 14 residues. From germline, CDR1 is SGHTA and CDR2 FQGNSA. CDR3 DNA sequence: TGTGCCAGCAGCTCACTAGGGGGTAACTACGAGCAGTACTTC. Encoded protein: CASSSLGGNYEQYF. Combining the CDR3 with reference TRBV7-2 and TRBJ2-7 gives the whole variable domain GAGVSQSPSNKVTEKGKDVELRCDPISGHTALYWYRQSLGQGLEFLIYFQGNSAPDKSGLPSDRFSAERTGGSVSTLTIQRTQQEDSAVYLCASSSLGGNYEQYFGPGTRLTVT.

J is TRBJ1-2 and V is TRBV4-2; D is possibly TRBD1 (5 bases). V was trimmed by 1 base and J by 8 bases, leaving 14 bases between them. This CDR3 comprises 14 residues. Germline lookup yields CDR1 LGHNA and CDR2 YNFKEQ. The DNA for the CDR3 is TGTGCCAGCAGCCAAGGTACCAGGGTGGGGGGCTACACCTTC. Translating gives CASSQGTRVGGYTF.

V usage is TRBV5-6 and J usage is TRBJ2-1, with 11 bases identical to TRBD2. Germline V CDR1 and CDR2: SGHDT, YYEEEE. The CDR3 runs 16 residues. The J segment lost 4 bases and the V segment lost 5 bases, leaving 8 bases of the junction unmatched. In DNA, the CDR3 is TGTGCCAGCAGATCTATAGCGGGAGGGCCGTACAATGAGCAGTTCTTC. Translation gives CASRSIAGGPYNEQFF.

This sequence joins TRBV9 and TRBJ2-1; the match to TRBD2 covers 7 bases. The V segment lost 3 bases and the J segment 7 bases; nucleotides outside the gene matches: 4. CDR3 length equals 13 residues. Germline assignment: CDR1 SGDLS and CDR2 YYNGEE. The CDR3 DNA reads TGTGCCAGCAGCGGACTAGCTGGGAATGAGCAGTTCTTC. It is translated as CASSGLAGNEQFF.

The chain employs TRBV9 and TRBJ1-1; D gene uncertain. V lost 0 bases to trimming and J lost 3 bases, with 6 bases between them. CDR1 SGDLS and CDR2 YYNGEE come from the germline V gene. The CDR3 loop spans 13 amino acids. CDR3: CASSVEGDTEAFF. In DNA, the CDR3 is TGTGCCAGCAGCGTAGAGGGAGACACTGAAGCTTTCTTT.

The chain joins TRBV10-2 to TRBJ2-3; weak D call: TRBD1 (6 bases). The V end lost 0 bases, the J end lost 5 bases, and 12 bases lay between the germline ends. This CDR3 spans 15 amino acids. Looked up from germline, CDR1 is WSHSY and CDR2 is SAAADI. The CDR3 reads CASSESGAEVDTQYF. CDR3 nucleotides: TGCGCCAGCAGTGAGTCGGGGGCTGAAGTAGATACGCAGTATTTT.

V is TRBV9 and J is TRBJ2-2; 12 nucleotides line up with TRBD2. The V gene's germline CDR1 is SGDLS and CDR2 YYNGEE. The CDR3 has 18 amino acids. Trimming at V came to 3 bases and at J to 1 base, leaving 7 bases not matched to a gene. CDR3 bases: TGTGCCAGCAGCGCCCGCCCTAGCGGGGGGGTGAACACCGGGGAGCTGTTTTTT. Its protein is CASSARPSGGVNTGELFF.

The rearrangement uses TRBV6-5 and TRBJ2-5, with a tentative D call TRBD1 (5 bases). Germline loops: CDR1 MNHEY, CDR2 SVGAGI. CDR3 length: 13 amino acids. V shed 6 bases and J shed 5 bases, with 13 bases lying between them. This chain's CDR3 is CASRDTSGETQYF. DNA of the CDR3: TGTGCCAGCAGAGACACTTCAGGGGAGACCCAGTACTTC.

This clone was recorded only once. The rearrangement links TRBV7-3 to TRBJ2-3, with D maybe TRBD1 (6 bases). V was cut by 8 bases and J by 10 bases, with 13 bases left in between. The CDR3 loop spans 11 amino acids. The germline CDR1 and CDR2 sequences are SGHTA and FQGTGA. The CDR3 sequence is CASGKGGAQYF. The CDR3 DNA sequence: TGTGCCAGCGGCAAAGGGGGAGCGCAGTATTTT.

The chain joins TRBV25-1 to TRBJ1-1; 7 positions agree with TRBD1. CDR3 length: 15 amino acids. V was pared by 4 bases and J by 1 base, with 6 bases of the junction left unmatched. Germline-derived CDR1 and CDR2 are MGHDK and SYGVNS. CDR3 protein: CASSGRDRGNTEAFF. The CDR3 DNA sequence: TGTGCCAGCAGTGGGAGGGACAGAGGGAACACTGAAGCTTTCTTT. Full variable domain (rest looked up from reference TRBV25-1 and TRBJ1-1): EADIYQTPRYLVIGTGKKITLECSQTMGHDKMYWYQQDPGMELHLIHYSYGVNSTEKGDLSSESTVSRIRTEHFPLTLESARPSHTSQYLCASSGRDRGNTEAFFGQGTRLTVV.

V and J are TRBV19 and TRBJ1-5; TRBD1 agrees at 8 bases. Trimming removed 6 bases from V and 15 bases from J; junction bases left unmatched: 16. CDR1 LNHDA and CDR2 SQIVND come from the germline V gene (reference sequence). The CDR3 runs to 14 residues. The CDR3 loop reads CASRTDRVVTVWHF. Here the CDR3 DNA reads TGTGCCAGTAGGACGGACAGGGTGGTAACGGTATGGCATTTT.